This T cell receptor beta chain was identified during a study of shared clonotypes between healthy human individuals. Looking at the study overall: The people who gave samples were two women and three men aged 18 to 49. Study findings and constraints: Large depth notwithstanding, sorted-subset sequencing proved incomplete by rarefaction.

Trimming removed 6 bases from V and 7 bases from J; junction bases left unmatched: 8. CDR1 and CDR2 from the germline V gene are MDHEN and SYDVKM. This CDR3 region has 14 residues. On this clone itself: What it binds is not known.

In the sorted-subset replicate PCRs, about 190 ng DNA, some 30,000 T cell genomes, was used. Using immunoSEQ multiplex PCR, the repertoire was profiled, and TCRdb retains in-frame clones only, with some absent. The sample records 2 million to 3 million clones, 80% to 95% being singletons. This chain uses TRBV28 with TRBJ1-2; 10 bases line up with TRBD1. Sequenced input: naive CD4+ T cells from PBMCs. The sample's subset: CD45RA+ positively selected. The source of this sequence is a young man in good health. Some clones in this sample may be carry-over from other donors' samples. The CDR3 is CASRLTGTGVGYTF. The CDR3 coding sequence is TGTGCCAGCAGGCTAACCGGGACAGGGGTTGGCTACACCTTC.